This entry describes one T cell receptor beta chain. A read error is the likely source, as a far larger clone sits one nucleotide away. This specimen comes from a study of shared clonotypes between healthy human individuals. Deep-level assay runs were performed. The material for each subset, its genomic DNA, was split evenly across several immunoSEQ plates. The assay was immunoSEQ multiplex PCR, and TCRdb's table has in-frame clones only and misses some. In the table there are around 500,000 clones, approximately 84% of which are singletons. All participating donors were Caucasian adults from Nashville, Tennessee. Trimming stripped 4 bases from V and 6 bases from J, with 16 bases between. Germline V gives CDR1 MDHEN, CDR2 SYDVKM. CDR3 length: 16 residues.

V is TRBV28 and J is TRBJ2-6, with D perhaps TRBD1 (6 bases). The sequence came from a middle-aged woman in good health. Some clones in this sample may be carry-over from other donors' samples. Source material: PBMCs. CDR3 residues: CASSSGQLDEANVLTF. In nucleotides, the CDR3 is TGTGCCAGCAGTTCCGGACAGTTAGATGAGGCCAACGTCCTGACTTTC.